The TCR beta chain under discussion was sequenced for a study of PD-1 blockade in classical Hodgkin lymphoma. The repertoire was sequenced with immunoSEQ multiplex PCR; TCRdb's copy has only in-frame clones and lacks some. The sample has 9,000 to 13,000 clones; roughly 80% are singletons. Broader study findings: TCR diversity at baseline was reported to be reduced in newly diagnosed patients relative to healthy donors. Lower baseline TCR diversity marked trial partial responders and progressors.

In this sample, this clone turned up a few times. No antigen is known for it. Each patient's relapse followed autologous stem cell transplantation, and brentuximab vedotin exposure varied. Germline V gives CDR1 LNHDA, CDR2 SQIVND (reference sequence). There are 15 residues in the CDR3. Trimming cost V 3 bases and J 6 bases; bases outside gene matches: 7. The genes are TRBV19 and TRBJ2-1, with 8 bases aligning to TRBD2. This receptor was identified in a human donor with classical Hodgkin lymphoma. This specimen consisted of peripheral blood mononuclear cells (PBMCs), obtained at baseline. The CDR3 is CASSITAGGFNEQFF. The CDR3 DNA sequence: TGTGCCAGTAGTATCACCGCGGGAGGTTTCAATGAGCAGTTCTTC. Full variable domain (rest looked up from reference TRBV19 and TRBJ2-1): DGGITQSPKYLFRKEGQNVTLSCEQNLNHDAMYWYRQDPGQGLRLIYYSQIVNDFQKGDIAEGYSVSREKKESFPLTVTSAQKNPTAFYLCASSITAGGFNEQFFGPGTRLTVL.